The source of this TCR beta chain is a study of blood T cells in healthy people across ages (dated by TCRdb to about 2015). Notes on the research overall: In model experiments, template switching captured roughly one uniquely barcoded TCR beta cDNA molecule for every two T cells. The study measured age-related changes in TCR beta repertoire diversity using deep sequencing normalized with unique cDNA molecular identifiers. The donors were divided into four age groups: young (average about 15 years), middle-aged (approximately 39), aged (around 59) and long-lived (about 79). To avoid experimental bias, donors of different ages were randomly spread across the sequencing lanes. For two donors (one aged 18 to 30 and one aged 80 or older), the study analyzed two additional independent replicas of 1 million unique cDNA reads from the same blood draw.

V is clipped by 6 bases and J by 3 bases, and the sequence between their germline boundaries is 12 bases long. The CDR3 runs 14 amino acids, cysteine and phenylalanine included. The kept DNA is CDR3 alone, 42 bases in frame from the first base. Per the germline V gene, MNHNS is the CDR1 and SASEGT is the CDR2. Systemically healthy Caucasian individuals from Russia, 35 to 50 in total and aged about 6 to 95 years, were included as donors. Each donor gave approximately 10 milliliters of peripheral blood, collected into EDTA-treated Vacutainer tubes. Ficoll-Paque density-gradient centrifugation was used to isolate PBMCs, with at least 7 million obtained per sample. Trizol reagent was used to extract total RNA from the PBMCs, yielding at least 5.5 micrograms per sample. For every donor, an aliquot of PBMCs went through flow cytometry to measure the percentages of naive CD45RAhigh/CD27high T cells. The study at large found these results: Estimates of total diversity based on one million sequenced T cells were considered lower bounds and underestimates. Since profiling was done on bulk unsorted PBMCs, naive and antigen-experienced compartments could not be conclusively compared. There was a strong correlation between observed TCR beta diversity and the percentage of naive T cells measured by flow cytometry. As age increased, observed TCR beta diversity per million T cells dropped in a roughly linear way, and a significant reduction was already evident by age about 36. Donor CMV infection status was unknown, potentially confounding age-related changes in expanded clonotypes. Compared with the aged group, the long-lived group had more naive CD4+ T cells, fewer expanded clones and increased TCR diversity, a pattern suggesting age selection.

Ten or more counts support this clonotype. Its antigen is currently not known. No base quality information exists; no much larger clone differs at one position. Receptor amplification or capture employed 5' RACE. Instrument used: Illumina HiSeq 2500. A second about 7 to 12 cycle PCR used a sample-barcoded 5' primer and a J-beta primer mix. Each TCR beta cDNA molecule received a unique molecular identifier from a template-switch 5' adaptor carrying 12 random nucleotides. Each sample yielded at least 3 million CDR3-containing paired-end reads. First-strand cDNA synthesis was performed from all RNA using the Mint cDNA synthesis kit, with priming by a TRBC-specific oligonucleotide. After uracil-DNA glycosylase treatment, a first 18-cycle PCR used universal primers M1SS and BC2_uni_R on all cDNA. The study's own analysis went as follows. For normalization, 1 million high-quality reads, each with a distinct molecular identifier, were randomly selected from each sample. Reads with shared molecular identifiers were discarded instead of being binned into consensus sequences. MiTCR, run with a Q25 quality threshold and the strictest error-elimination algorithm, handled CDR3 identification, clonotype clustering and error correction. A nonparametric unseen species model using Euler transformation provided a lower-bound estimate of total TCR beta diversity. TCRdb reprocessing: public reads trimmed at Q25 with fastp, clones called with MiXCR, in-frame beta chains kept. Records with the same CDR3 protein are collapsed into one entry carrying the most frequent genes and DNA. The V and J calls were not made by the authors but by TCRdb's processing. Present in this sample are about 640,000 distinct CDR3 sequences, 45% to 65% of which were seen just once. Over 35% of the sample goes to the ten largest clones.

The chain was built from TRBV6-1 and TRBJ1-5; TRBD1 is a possible D gene, resting on 6 matching bases. The receptor was derived from a man between 60 and 75 years old in good health. Material for sequencing was blood. DNA sequence: TGTGCCAGCAGGTCGGGACACCCCAATCAGCCCCAGCATTTT. The resulting protein is CASRSGHPNQPQHF.